Below, 2 T cell receptor beta chains from the same sample are listed, as sequenced in a study of blood T cells in healthy people across ages (dated by TCRdb to the mid-2010s). The library was generated by 5' RACE. Sequencing instrument: Illumina HiSeq 2500. The second PCR ran for roughly 7 to 11 cycles and used a J-beta primer mix along with a sample-barcoded 5' primer. TCRdb passed the public sequencing reads through fastp at Q25 and MiXCR, retaining productive beta sequences. Rows are unified per CDR3 protein, each entry keeping the most common DNA and genes. Recorded for this sample are about 630,000 distinct CDR3 sequences; 21% of them occurred a single time. Roughly 3.4% of the sample is taken by the ten largest. Sequencing was carried out using blood. The receptor set was obtained from a man between 65 and 85 years old in good health.

This clonotype has more than one count but fewer than ten. This rearrangement joins TRBV5-1 to TRBJ2-3; TRBD1 is a possible D gene (6 bases). The V end lost 4 bases, the J end lost 4 bases, and 13 bases lay between the germline ends. The germline CDR1 and CDR2 sequences are SGHRS and YFSETQ. The CDR3 is 14 amino acids. CDR3 loop: CASSGLQGADTQYF. DNA for the CDR3: TGCGCCAGCAGCGGGCTACAGGGTGCAGATACGCAGTATTTT.

The chain joins TRBV20-1 to TRBJ2-5, with D possibly TRBD1 on 5 matching bases. The end of the DNA fits TRBJ2-7 better, so the J call may be wrong. The germline CDR1 and CDR2 sequences are DFQATT and SNEGSKA (reference sequence). The CDR3 spans 12 residues. CDR3 bases: TGCAGTGCTATTAGGGGAAACTACGAGCAGTACTTC. Translated, it gives CSAIRGNYEQYF.